One sample yielded the 5 T cell receptor beta chains listed below, sequenced in a study of blood T cell repertoires in COVID-19. The table came from immunoSEQ multiplex PCR; TCRdb's copy has only in-frame clones and leaves some out. The table lists 250,000 or so clones, approximately 85% of them singletons, with approximately 2.1% in the top ten. The sample consisted of PBMCs or T cells enriched from blood (not recorded which). The receptors here all came from a woman aged 45-59 years who had recovered from COVID-19.

The chain employs TRBV2 and TRBJ2-1, with TRBD2 identical over 8 bases. The V gene's germline CDR1 is SNHLY and CDR2 FYNNEI. This CDR3 has 15 residues. Losses at the gene ends were 6 bases for V and 4 bases for J; bases not matched to a gene: 8. The CDR3 spells CASSQAGGGYNEQFF. The CDR3 DNA reads TGTGCCAGCAGCCAGGCTGGCGGGGGGTACAATGAGCAGTTCTTC. Variable domain in full (rest from reference TRBV2 and TRBJ2-1): EPEVTQTPSHQVTQMGQEVILRCVPISNHLYFYWYRQILGQKVEFLVSFYNNEISEKSEIFDDQFSVERPDGSNFTLKIRSTKLEDSAMYFCASSQAGGGYNEQFFGPGTRLTVL.

This clone turned up a few times. The CDR3 DNA is TGTGCCAGCAGTGGCCTTCTGGGGGCCGAGCAGTTCTTC. Its translation: CASSGLLGAEQFF. The chain joins TRBV25-1 to TRBJ2-1; tentatively, D is TRBD1 (6 bases). This CDR3 comprises 13 residues. Germline CDR1 reads MGHDK; CDR2 reads SYGVNS. Deletions cut 4 bases from V and 10 bases from J, with 14 bases between.

The V and J genes are TRBV2 and TRBJ2-1, with D possibly being TRBD2 (6 bases). V was clipped by 5 bases and J by 7 bases, with 9 bases between them. This CDR3 has 12 amino acids. Germline V gene lookup returns CDR1 SNHLY and CDR2 FYNNEI. CDR3 protein: CASSPGVNEQFF. The CDR3 DNA follows: TGTGCCAGCAGTCCGGGGGTGAATGAGCAGTTCTTC.

This clone was picked up one time. The CDR3 coding sequence is TGTGCCAGCAGCCCCGACAGGGGGATTTCCTACGAGCAGTACTTC. Its protein is CASSPDRGISYEQYF. The rearrangement joins TRBV6-2 or TRBV6-3 to TRBJ2-7, with 9 bases aligning to TRBD1. This CDR3 has 15 residues. Germline trimming cut 6 bases from V and 1 base from J; bases unmatched to any gene: 7. Germline loops: CDR1 MNHEY, CDR2 SVGEGT.

The chain combines TRBV3-1 (or the pseudogene TRBV3-2) with TRBJ2-2; 9 nucleotides match TRBD2. The CDR3 contains 18 residues. Trimming cost V 4 bases and J 5 bases; bases outside gene matches: 14. The germline CDR1 and CDR2 sequences are LGHDT and YNNKEL (reference sequence). The CDR3, as DNA: TGTGCCAGCAGCCGCCCCTCGGGGACTAGCCAAAATACCGGGGAGCTGTTTTTT. As protein: CASSRPSGTSQNTGELFF.